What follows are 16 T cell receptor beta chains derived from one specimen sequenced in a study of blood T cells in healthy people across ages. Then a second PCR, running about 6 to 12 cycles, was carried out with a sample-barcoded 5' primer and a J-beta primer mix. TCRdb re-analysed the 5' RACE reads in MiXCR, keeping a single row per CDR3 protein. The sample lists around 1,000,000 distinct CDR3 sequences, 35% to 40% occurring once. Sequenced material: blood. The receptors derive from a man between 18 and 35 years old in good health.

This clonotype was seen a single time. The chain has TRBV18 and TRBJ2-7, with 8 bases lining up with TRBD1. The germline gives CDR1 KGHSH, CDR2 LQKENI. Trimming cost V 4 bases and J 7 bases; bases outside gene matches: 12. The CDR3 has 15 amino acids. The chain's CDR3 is CASSLGTGNGNEQYF. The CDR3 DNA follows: TGTGCCAGCTCACTTGGGACAGGTAACGGCAATGAGCAGTACTTC.

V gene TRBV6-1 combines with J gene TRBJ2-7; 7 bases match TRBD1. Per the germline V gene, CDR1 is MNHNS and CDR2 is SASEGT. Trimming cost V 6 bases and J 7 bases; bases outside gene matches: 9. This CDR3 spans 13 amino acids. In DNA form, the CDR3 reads TGTGCCAGCAGAATTACAGGGGTCAATGAGCAGTACTTC. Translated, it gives CASRITGVNEQYF.

CDR3 in amino acids: CASTGKGGGNYNEQFF. For the CDR3, the DNA is TGTGCCAGCACCGGGAAAGGGGGGGGGAACTACAATGAGCAGTTCTTC. V usage is TRBV6-5 and J usage is TRBJ2-1; D is perhaps TRBD2 (7 bases). Looked up from germline, CDR1 is MNHEY and CDR2 is SVGAGI. V lost 7 bases and J lost 3, with 19 bases in between. The CDR3 extends over 16 amino acids.

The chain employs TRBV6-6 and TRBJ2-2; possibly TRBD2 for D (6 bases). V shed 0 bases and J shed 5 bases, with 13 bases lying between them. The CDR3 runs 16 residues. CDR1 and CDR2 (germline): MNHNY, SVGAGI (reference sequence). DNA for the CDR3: TGTGCCAGCAGTTACTCGCCGGGAGTAAGGACCGGGGAGCTGTTTTTT. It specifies CASSYSPGVRTGELFF.

The CDR3 sequence is CSARIYGHNEQFF. DNA of the CDR3: TGCAGTGCTAGGATTTATGGGCACAATGAGCAGTTCTTC. The rearrangement links TRBV20-1 to TRBJ2-1; no clear D. There are 13 residues in the CDR3. Per the germline V gene, CDR1 is DFQATT and CDR2 is SNEGSKA (reference sequence). The V end was cut by 3 bases, the J end by 5 bases, with 11 bases between.

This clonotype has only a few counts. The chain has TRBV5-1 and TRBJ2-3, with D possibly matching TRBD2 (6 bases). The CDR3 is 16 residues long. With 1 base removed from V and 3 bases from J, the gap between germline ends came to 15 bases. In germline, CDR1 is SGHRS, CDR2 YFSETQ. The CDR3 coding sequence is TGCGCCAGCAGCTTGCCACTAGCAGGGTCAACAGATACGCAGTATTTT. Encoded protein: CASSLPLAGSTDTQYF.

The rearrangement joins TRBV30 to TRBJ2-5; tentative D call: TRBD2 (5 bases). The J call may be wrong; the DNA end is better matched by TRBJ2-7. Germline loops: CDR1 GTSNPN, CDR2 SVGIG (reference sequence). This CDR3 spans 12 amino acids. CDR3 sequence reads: CAWGPGFYEQYF. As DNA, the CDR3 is TGTGCCTGGGGTCCGGGGTTTTACGAGCAGTACTTC.

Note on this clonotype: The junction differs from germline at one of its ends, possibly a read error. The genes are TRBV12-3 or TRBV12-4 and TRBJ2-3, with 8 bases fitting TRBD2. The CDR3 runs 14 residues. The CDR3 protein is CASRLSGITDAQYF. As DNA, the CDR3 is TGTGCCAGCAGACTTAGCGGGATTACAGATGCGCAGTATTTT.

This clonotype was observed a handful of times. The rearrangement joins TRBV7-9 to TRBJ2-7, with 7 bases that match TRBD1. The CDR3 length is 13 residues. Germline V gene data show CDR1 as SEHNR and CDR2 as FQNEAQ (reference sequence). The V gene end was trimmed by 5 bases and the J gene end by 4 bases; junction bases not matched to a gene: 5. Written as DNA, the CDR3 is TGTGCCAGCAGCCTACAGGGGCGATACGAGCAGTACTTC. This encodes CASSLQGRYEQYF. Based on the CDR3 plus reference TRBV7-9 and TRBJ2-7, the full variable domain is DTGVSQNPRHKITKRGQNVTFRCDPISEHNRLYWYRQTLGQGPEFLTYFQNEAQLEKSRLLSDRFSAERPKGSFSTLEIQRTEQGDSAMYLCASSLQGRYEQYFGPGTRLTVT.

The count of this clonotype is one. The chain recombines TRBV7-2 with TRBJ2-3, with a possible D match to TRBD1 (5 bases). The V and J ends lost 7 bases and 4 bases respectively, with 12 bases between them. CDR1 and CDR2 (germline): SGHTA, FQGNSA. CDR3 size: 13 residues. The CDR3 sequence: CASTGQVADTQYF. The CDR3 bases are TGTGCCAGCACCGGACAAGTCGCAGATACGCAGTATTTT.

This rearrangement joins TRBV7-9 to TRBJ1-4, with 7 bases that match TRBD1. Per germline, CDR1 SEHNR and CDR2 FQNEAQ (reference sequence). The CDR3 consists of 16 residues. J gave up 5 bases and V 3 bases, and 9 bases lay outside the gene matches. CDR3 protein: CASSLVKGTENEKLFF. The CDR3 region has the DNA TGTGCCAGCAGCTTGGTTAAAGGGACAGAAAATGAAAAACTGTTTTTT.

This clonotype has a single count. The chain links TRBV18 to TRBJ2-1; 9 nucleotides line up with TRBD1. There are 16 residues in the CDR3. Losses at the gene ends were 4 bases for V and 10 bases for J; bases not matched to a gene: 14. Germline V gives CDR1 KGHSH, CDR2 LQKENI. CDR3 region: CASSRDRDPAYYEQFF. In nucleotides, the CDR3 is TGTGCCAGCTCACGGGACAGGGACCCTGCTTACTACGAGCAGTTCTTC.

CDR3 DNA: TGCGCCAGCAGCTTGGACGAGGCAGGGGAGAACACTGAAGCTTTCTTT. This codes for CASSLDEAGENTEAFF. The chain combines TRBV5-1 with TRBJ1-1, with D maybe TRBD1 (6 bases). V shed 0 bases and J shed 1 base, with 13 bases lying between them. Germline CDR1 and CDR2: SGHRS and YFSETQ. This CDR3 region has 16 residues.

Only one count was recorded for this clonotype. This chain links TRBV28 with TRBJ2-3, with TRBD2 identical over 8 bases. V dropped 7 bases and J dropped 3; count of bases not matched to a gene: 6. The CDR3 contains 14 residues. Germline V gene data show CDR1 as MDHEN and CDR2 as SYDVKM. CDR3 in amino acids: CASKAGAMTDTQYF. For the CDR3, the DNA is TGTGCCAGCAAAGCGGGGGCCATGACAGATACGCAGTATTTT.

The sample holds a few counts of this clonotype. The CDR3 DNA reads as TGCAGCGTTGAAGCAGGGACATCCTATGGCTACACCTTC. It codes for CSVEAGTSYGYTF. This chain uses TRBV29-1 with TRBJ1-2; TRBD1 might be the D (6 bases). Trimming stripped 1 base from V and 4 bases from J, with 10 bases between. From germline, CDR1 is SQVTM and CDR2 ANQGSEA. The CDR3 sequence is 13 residues long.

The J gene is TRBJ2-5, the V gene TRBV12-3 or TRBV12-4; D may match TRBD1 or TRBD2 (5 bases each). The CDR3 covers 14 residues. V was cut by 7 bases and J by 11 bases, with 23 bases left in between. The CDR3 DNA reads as TGTGCCAGCACCCGGGACGGGAACTACAATGAGCAGTACTTC. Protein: CASTRDGNYNEQYF.